This T cell receptor beta chain came from a study of tumor T cells in aggressive B-cell lymphoma. Repertoires were generated with immunoSEQ multiplex PCR, while TCRdb's copy carries only in-frame clones and drops some. Of about 3,000 clones listed, approximately 94% are singletons. Losses at the gene ends were 2 bases for V and 4 bases for J; bases not matched to a gene: 3. There are 15 residues in the CDR3. Germline V CDR1 and CDR2: SGHRS, YFSETQ. This clonotype originated in an adult with diffuse large B cell lymphoma. The sequenced sample consisted of tumor tissue. This rearrangement joins TRBV5-1 to TRBJ2-3; 11 bases are a match to TRBD2. CDR3 amino acids: CASSFSGRAADTQYF. In DNA form, the CDR3 reads TGCGCCAGCAGCTTTAGCGGGAGGGCCGCAGATACGCAGTATTTT.